This T cell receptor beta chain was observed in a study of T cells in Graves' hyperthyroidism and ophthalmopathy (dated by TCRdb to between 2019 and 2020). About the full investigation: Peripheral blood was collected at initial diagnosis, before any treatment. To identify TCR V-J signatures that set the groups apart, the researchers used a discovery cohort of about a hundred patients, made up of 43 with Graves' ophthalmopathy and some 55 with stable Graves' hyperthyroidism. The 100 or so discovery patients were randomly divided into training and test sets at a 7:3 ratio. After sampling, hyperthyroidism patients received methimazole starting at 30 mg daily, and ophthalmopathy patients received high-dose intravenous methylprednisolone. The study also compared thyroid tissue and blood T-cell repertoires from several Graves' hyperthyroidism patients. An independent validation cohort of under 20 hyperthyroidism patients and 17 patients who later progressed to ophthalmopathy tested prospective prediction of ophthalmopathy. TCR Vbeta CDR3 sequencing of 120 to 150 peripheral blood samples (43 ophthalmopathy, about 80 hyperthyroidism and roughly 17 progressor patients) is reported in the paper.

The TCR beta CDR3 regions were amplified from RNA transcripts. For the first round of RT-PCR on the TCR CDR3, the HTBI primer set was used together with the Qiagen OneStep RT-PCR kit. Libraries were constructed in a second round of multiplex PCR, after which size selection and purification were carried out. Sequencing of the libraries was done on an Illumina HiSeq2000 using paired-end 100 bp reads. Processing in the source paper ran as follows. SOAPnuke was used to process the raw data, removing reads that contained adapters or uncalled bases, had a mean Phred below 15, or lacked an exact match to the constant primer or identifier. COPE v1.2.5 was used to merge high-quality paired reads, and clonotypes were defined as unique nucleotide sequences. MiTCR v1.1 was used to align clonotypes to the IMGT TRBV, TRBD and TRBJ reference segments. Analysis was restricted to V-J combinations with a frequency above 0.0001, which covered just over 98% of repertoires. The TCS score was defined as the ratio of F50 (clonal expansion) to E x V (chaos), calculated using BLOSUM62-based TCRdist between CDR3 peptides within each V-J. Welch's t-statistics and random forest reduced around 550 V-J features to about 13, which were used in a naive Bayes classifier (R e1071). TCRdb trimmed the raw reads at Q25, called clones with MiXCR and kept productive beta chains. Rows with a matching CDR3 protein are joined into one entry that keeps the most common DNA and genes. TCRdb, rather than the study authors, made the V and J calls. The sample table shows some 350,000 distinct CDR3 sequences, and 25% are seen once. The ten largest clones capture less than 75% of the sample.

The CDR3, from cysteine to phenylalanine, totals 14 residues. Just the 42-base CDR3 DNA is kept, in frame starting at base 1. V loses 4 bases at its end and J loses 9 bases; junction bases beyond the gene matches: 6. The germline V gene sets CDR1 to MGHRA and CDR2 to YSYEKL. Stable Graves' hyperthyroidism was defined as the absence of progression to ophthalmopathy over 18 months of follow-up. The hyperthyroidism patients were between 18 and 65 years old and newly diagnosed, with a disease duration of less than 2 months. The study excluded patients with uncontrolled infections, other autoimmune diseases, pregnancy or lactation. Diagnoses were based on clinical symptoms, serum thyroxine and TRAb, thyroid ultrasound and orbital computed tomography. PBMCs were separated from about 10 ml of fresh peripheral blood using Ficoll-Paque density gradient centrifugation. Total RNA was extracted using Trizol reagent, and RNA quality was assessed on an Agilent 2100 Bioanalyzer.

What the authors observed across the whole study: During validation, the model predicted progression to ophthalmopathy a median of approximately 7 months ahead of onset, with approximately 71% sensitivity and 72.22% specificity. Most expanded thyroid clonotypes (frequency above 0.001) were also found in blood, which suggests that blood repertoires may mirror thyroid immune responses. In cross-validation, a model built on a 13 V-J signature told ophthalmopathy apart from stable hyperthyroidism with 87.88% sensitivity and around 84% specificity, and in testing the same model reached 80%/75%. Sample size was not statistically predetermined, and blinding of investigators to group allocation was not performed.

On this clonotype: Its target antigen remains unknown. Per-base quality was not reported, and no clone a single base away is much larger than it.

This TCR derives from a man in his fifties or sixties with Graves' hyperthyroidism. The chain is made from TRBV4-1 and TRBJ2-2, and 9 bases in between align with TRBD1. The sample was blood. The encoded CDR3 is CASSRTGVVRELFF. The sequenced DNA is TGCGCCAGCAGCCGGACAGGGGTGGTCAGGGAGCTGTTTTTT.